What follows describes a single T cell receptor beta chain. The source of the sample is a study of Ad26.COV2.S vaccination and SARS-CoV-2 variants. Using immunoSEQ multiplex PCR, the repertoire was profiled, and TCRdb retains in-frame clones only, with some absent. The sample records some 350,000 clones, 75% to 90% being singletons. This CDR3 spans 11 amino acids. Trimming pared 5 bases from V and 4 bases from J, leaving 8 bases between. Germline CDR1 GTSNPN, CDR2 SVGIG (reference sequence). This sample's treatment: about 20 received Ad26.COV2.S at low or high dose, single or two shots; five or six received placebo; per-sample allocation not given. The investigators took samples on day 63 after the first vaccine or placebo injection.

Sequences were derived from peripheral blood, sampled in a trial of Ad26.COV2.S vaccine versus placebo. The V gene is TRBV30, the J gene TRBJ2-5; D not certain. The source of this sequence is a person aged 18 to 65 who received the Ad26.COV2.S COVID-19 vaccine or a placebo. The CDR3 loop reads CAWGHPETQYF. Written as DNA, the CDR3 is TGTGCCTGGGGCCATCCAGAGACCCAGTACTTC.